This T cell receptor beta chain was recorded in a study of blood T cell repertoires in COVID-19. Produced via immunoSEQ multiplex PCR; TCRdb's table is partial and in-frame only. The sample shows roughly 200,000 clones, around nine tenths of them seen only once. The CDR3 loop spans 15 amino acids. Trimming removed 0 bases from V and 7 bases from J, with 16 bases in between. Germline CDR1 and CDR2: SGHDT and YYEEEE. This clone was recorded only once. Sequencing was done on a sample of PBMCs or T cells enriched from blood (not recorded which). This chain uses TRBV5-6 with TRBJ1-2, with D possibly matching TRBD1 (6 bases). This TCR came from a woman between 25 and 40 years old who had been exposed to COVID-19. The CDR3 DNA is TGTGCCAGCAGCTTGGGGCGGCAGGGGTATGGTGGCTACACCTTC. Its protein product is CASSLGRQGYGGYTF. Full variable domain (remainder filled in from reference TRBV5-6 and TRBJ1-2): DAGVTQSPTHLIKTRGQQVTLRCSPKSGHDTVSWYQQALGQGPQFIFQYYEEEERQRGNFPDRFSGHQFPNYSSELNVNALLLGDSALYLCASSLGRQGYGGYTFGSGTRLTVV.